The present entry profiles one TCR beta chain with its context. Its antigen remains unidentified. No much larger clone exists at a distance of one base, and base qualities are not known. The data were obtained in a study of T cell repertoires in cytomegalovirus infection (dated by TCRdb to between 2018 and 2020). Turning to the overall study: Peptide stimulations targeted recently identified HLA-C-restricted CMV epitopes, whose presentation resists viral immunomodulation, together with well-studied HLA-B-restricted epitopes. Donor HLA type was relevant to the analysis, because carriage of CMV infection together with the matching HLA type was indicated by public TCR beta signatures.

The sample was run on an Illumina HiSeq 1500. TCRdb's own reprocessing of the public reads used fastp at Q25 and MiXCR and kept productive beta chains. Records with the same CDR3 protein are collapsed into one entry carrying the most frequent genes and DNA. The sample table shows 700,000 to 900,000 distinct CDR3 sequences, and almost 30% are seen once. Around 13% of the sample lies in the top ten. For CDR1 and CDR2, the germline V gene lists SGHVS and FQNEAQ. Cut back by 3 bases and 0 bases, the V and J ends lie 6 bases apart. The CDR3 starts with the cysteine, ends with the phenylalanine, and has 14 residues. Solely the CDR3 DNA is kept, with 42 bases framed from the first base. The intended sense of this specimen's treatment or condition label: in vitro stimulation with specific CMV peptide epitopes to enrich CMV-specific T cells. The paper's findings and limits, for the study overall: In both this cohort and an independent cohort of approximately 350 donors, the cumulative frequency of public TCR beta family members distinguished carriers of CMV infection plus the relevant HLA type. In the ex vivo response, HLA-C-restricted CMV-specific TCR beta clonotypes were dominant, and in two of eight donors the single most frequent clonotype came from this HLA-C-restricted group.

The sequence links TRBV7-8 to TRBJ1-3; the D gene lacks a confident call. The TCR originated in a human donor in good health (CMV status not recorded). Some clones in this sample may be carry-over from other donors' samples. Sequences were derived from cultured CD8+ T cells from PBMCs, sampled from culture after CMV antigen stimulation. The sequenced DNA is TGTGCCAGCAGCTTGTCGGACTCTGGAAACACCATATATTTT. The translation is CASSLSDSGNTIYF. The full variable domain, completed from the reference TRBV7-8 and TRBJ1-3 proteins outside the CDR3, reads GAGVSQSPRYKVAKRGQDVALRCDPISGHVSLFWYQQALGQGPEFLTYFQNEAQLDKSGLPSDRFFAERPEGSVSTLKIQRTQQEDSAVYLCASSLSDSGNTIYFGEGSWLTVV.